A selection of T cell receptor beta chains follows, all from one sample in a study of blood T cells in healthy people across ages. TCRdb reanalysed the 5' RACE reads using MiXCR and keeps one entry per CDR3 protein. Here the sample spans hundreds of thousands of distinct CDR3 sequences, about half being singletons. Sequenced material: blood. These receptor sequences come from an elderly man in good health. The CDR3 runs from the conserved cysteine through the conserved F or W. A D gene is named only where the DNA matches it firmly. Clone size is not always given. Where it is, it says once, few, many or a class for expanded clones.

D	size	V	J	CDR3	DNA
-	-	TRBV20-1	TRBJ1-5	CSARTVNNQPQHF	TGCAGTGCTAGGACGGTTAACAATCAGCCCCAGCATTTT
-	-	TRBV2	TRBJ1-2	CASTEGSVGYTF	TGTGCCAGCACCGAGGGTTCGGTCGGCTACACCTTC
TRBD1	-	TRBV12-3/TRBV12-4	TRBJ2-3	CASSYETGTQYF	TGTGCCAGCAGCTACGAGACAGGGACGCAGTATTTT
-	-	TRBV20-1	TRBJ2-1	CSASRVSFGEQFF	TGCAGTGCTAGTCGGGTTAGCTTTGGGGAGCAGTTCTTC
TRBD2	-	TRBV5-1	TRBJ2-3	CASKPGLAADTQYF	TGCGCCAGCAAACCGGGACTAGCCGCAGATACGCAGTATTTT
-	few	TRBV6-5	TRBJ2-5	CGTGREETQYF	TGTGGGACGGGGCGTGAGGAGACCCAGTACTTC
-	-	TRBV28	TRBJ1-6	CASRGAGASPLHF	TGTGCCAGCAGAGGGGCAGGGGCTTCACCCCTCCACTTT
TRBD1	-	TRBV2	TRBJ2-1	CASKRGQGYDEQFF	TGTGCCAGCAAAAGGGGACAGGGGTATGATGAGCAGTTCTTC
-	-	TRBV28	TRBJ2-6	CASSLMDPSGANVLTF	TGTGCCAGCAGTTTAATGGATCCGTCTGGGGCCAACGTCCTGACTTTC
-	-	TRBV7-2	TRBJ2-3	CASSTSATGTDTQYF	TGTGCCAGCAGCACCTCCGCGACAGGAACAGATACGCAGTATTTT
TRBD1	-	TRBV19	TRBJ1-5	CASTPGRGSNQPQHF	TGTGCCAGTACCCCGGGCAGGGGGTCCAATCAGCCCCAGCATTTT
TRBD1	-	TRBV12-3/TRBV12-4	TRBJ2-4	CASSTRTGIAKNIQYF	TGTGCCAGCAGTACCAGGACAGGGATAGCCAAAAACATTCAGTACTTC
TRBD2	few	TRBV5-1	TRBJ2-7	CASSLKGGPWEQYF	TGCGCCAGCAGCTTGAAGGGAGGGCCTTGGGAGCAGTACTTC
-	few	TRBV10-3	TRBJ2-7	CAISERRDNSYEQYF	TGTGCCATCAGTGAAAGGCGGGACAACTCCTACGAGCAGTACTTC
TRBD2	-	TRBV5-4	TRBJ2-3	CASSLLTSGARDTQYF	TGTGCCAGCAGCTTGTTGACTAGCGGGGCGCGGGATACGCAGTATTTT
-	once	TRBV4-3	TRBJ1-1	CASSQEPMNTEAFF	TGCGCCAGCAGCCAAGAGCCCATGAACACTGAAGCTTTCTTT
TRBD2	-	TRBV7-2	TRBJ2-5	CAGSLGGRPQETQYF	TGTGCCGGCAGCTTGGGCGGGAGGCCTCAAGAGACCCAGTACTTC
-	few	TRBV20-1	TRBJ2-5	CSARSTGKETQYF	TGCAGTGCTAGGTCGACAGGAAAAGAGACCCAGTACTTC
-	-	TRBV27	TRBJ2-4	CASSLGVENIQYF	TGTGCCAGCAGTTTAGGGGTCGAAAACATTCAGTACTTC
TRBD2	-	TRBV27	TRBJ2-1	CASSLFAGAIISEQFF	TGTGCCAGCAGTTTATTTGCGGGAGCGATTATAAGTGAGCAGTTCTTC
TRBD2	few	TRBV6-2/TRBV6-3	TRBJ2-1	CASRLAGGHNEQFF	TGTGCCAGCAGGCTAGCGGGAGGACACAATGAGCAGTTCTTC
TRBD1	many	TRBV29-1	TRBJ2-3	CSAGQGASTQYF	TGCAGCGCCGGACAGGGGGCTAGTACGCAGTATTTT
-	-	TRBV29-1	TRBJ1-1	CSVAPSSGPEAFF	TGCAGCGTTGCCCCGTCTTCAGGGCCTGAAGCTTTCTTT
TRBD1	many	TRBV5-1	TRBJ1-5	CASSVGQGDQPQHF	TGCGCCAGCAGCGTGGGACAGGGGGACCAGCCCCAGCATTTT
-	-	TRBV20-1	TRBJ1-5	CSARRDRNQPQHF	TGCAGTGCTAGAAGGGACCGCAATCAGCCCCAGCATTTT
-	-	TRBV21-1	TRBJ2-5	CASSKAGHARVETQYF	TGTGCCAGCAGCAAAGCCGGACATGCGAGGGTGGAGACCCAGTACTTC
TRBD2	few	TRBV6-6	TRBJ2-7	CASSRGLAGRVYEQYF	TGTGCCAGCAGTCGGGGACTAGCGGGCAGGGTATACGAGCAGTACTTC
-	many	TRBV5-1	TRBJ2-6	CASDGGAAGANVLTF	TGCGCCAGCGACGGCGGGGCGGCTGGGGCCAACGTCCTGACTTTC
TRBD2	-	TRBV10-3	TRBJ2-1	CAIGVAGGNEQFF	TGTGCCATCGGGGTAGCGGGGGGTAATGAGCAGTTCTTC
-	-	TRBV27	TRBJ2-7	CASGTYERYF	TGTGCCAGCGGAACCTACGAGCGGTACTTC
-	-	TRBV7-3	TRBJ2-5	CASSPTRASETQYF	TGTGCCAGCAGCCCTACACGGGCGTCGGAGACCCAGTACTTC
TRBD1	-	TRBV20-1	TRBJ2-3	CSADDGTGGPDTQYF	TGCAGTGCTGATGACGGGACAGGGGGCCCAGATACGCAGTATTTT
TRBD2	few	TRBV7-2	TRBJ2-7	CASSFSSGLAGDNEQYF	TGTGCCAGCAGCTTTAGTTCGGGACTAGCGGGGGACAATGAGCAGTACTTC
-	few	TRBV25-1	TRBJ1-2	CASSEVFGANYGYTF	TGTGCCAGCAGTGAGGTGTTCGGGGCTAACTATGGCTACACCTTC
TRBD1	many	TRBV12-3/TRBV12-4	TRBJ1-2	CASSGTDRGGYTF	TGTGCCAGCAGCGGGACAGACCGGGGAGGCTACACCTTC